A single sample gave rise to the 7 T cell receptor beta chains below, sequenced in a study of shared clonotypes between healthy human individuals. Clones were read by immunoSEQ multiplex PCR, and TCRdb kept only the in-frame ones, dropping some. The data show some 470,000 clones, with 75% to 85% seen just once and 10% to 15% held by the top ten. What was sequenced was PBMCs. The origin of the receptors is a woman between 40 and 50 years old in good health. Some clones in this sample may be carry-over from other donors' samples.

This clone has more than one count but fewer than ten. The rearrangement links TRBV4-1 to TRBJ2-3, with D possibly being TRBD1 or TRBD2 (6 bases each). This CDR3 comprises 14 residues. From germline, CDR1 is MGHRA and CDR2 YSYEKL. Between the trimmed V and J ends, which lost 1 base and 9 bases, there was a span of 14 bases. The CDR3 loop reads CASSQVRGVDTQYF. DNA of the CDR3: TGCGCCAGCAGCCAAGTGAGGGGGGTGGACACGCAGTATTTT.

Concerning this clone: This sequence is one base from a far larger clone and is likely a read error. The CDR3 region is CASSWRPSSYGQYF. CDR3 coding DNA: TGTGCCAGCAGCTGGAGACCAAGCTCCTACGGGCAGTACTTC. The chain is built from TRBV5-4 and TRBJ2-7, with unresolved D. This CDR3 comprises 14 residues. Germline V gene sequence: CDR1 SGHNT, CDR2 YYREEE (reference sequence). Looking up the rest from reference TRBV5-4 and TRBJ2-7 gives the full variable domain: ETGVTQSPTHLIKTRGQQVTLRCSSQSGHNTVSWYQQALGQGPQFIFQYYREEENGRGNFPPRFSGLQFPNYSSELNVNALELDDSALYLCASSWRPSSYGQYFGPGTRLTVT.

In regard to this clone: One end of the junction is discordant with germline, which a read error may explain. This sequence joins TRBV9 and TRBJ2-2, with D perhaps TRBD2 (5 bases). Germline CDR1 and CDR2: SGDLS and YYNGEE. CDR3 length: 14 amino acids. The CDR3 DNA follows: TGTGCCAGCAGCGTACAAGGTCTTACCGGGGAGCTGCTTTTT. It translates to CASSVQGLTGELLF.

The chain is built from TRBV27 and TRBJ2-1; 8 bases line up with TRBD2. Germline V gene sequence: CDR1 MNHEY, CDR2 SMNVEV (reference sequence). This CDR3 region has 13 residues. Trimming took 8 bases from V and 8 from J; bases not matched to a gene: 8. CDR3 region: CASGGAGVYEQFF. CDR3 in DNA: TGTGCCAGCGGGGGAGCGGGAGTCTATGAGCAGTTCTTC.

This chain's CDR3 is CASSVSVRGQPQHF. In nucleotides, the CDR3 is TGTGCCAGCAGTGTATCGGTTAGGGGTCAGCCCCAGCATTTT. V is TRBV6-1 and J is TRBJ1-5; D may be TRBD1 (5 bases). V was trimmed by 4 bases and J by 6 bases, leaving 13 bases between them. CDR1 is MNHNS, CDR2 SASEGT, per germline. The length of the CDR3 is 14 residues.

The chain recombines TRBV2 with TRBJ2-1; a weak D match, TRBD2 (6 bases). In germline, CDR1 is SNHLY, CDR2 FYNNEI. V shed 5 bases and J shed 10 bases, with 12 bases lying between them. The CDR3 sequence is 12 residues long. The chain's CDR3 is CASSTGTPEQFF. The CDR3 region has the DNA TGTGCCAGCAGTACCGGGACTCCCGAGCAGTTCTTC. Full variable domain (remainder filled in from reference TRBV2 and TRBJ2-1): EPEVTQTPSHQVTQMGQEVILRCVPISNHLYFYWYRQILGQKVEFLVSFYNNEISEKSEIFDDQFSVERPDGSNFTLKIRSTKLEDSAMYFCASSTGTPEQFFGPGTRLTVL.

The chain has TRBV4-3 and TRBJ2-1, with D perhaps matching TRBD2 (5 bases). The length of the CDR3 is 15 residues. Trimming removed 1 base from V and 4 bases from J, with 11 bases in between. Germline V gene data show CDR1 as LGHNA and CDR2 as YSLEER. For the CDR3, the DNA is TGCGCCAGCAGCCAAGGGACTGAGAAATACAATGAGCAGTTCTTC. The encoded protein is CASSQGTEKYNEQFF.